These T cell receptor beta chains were read from a single sample in a study of beta chain features in type 1 diabetes. Profiled with immunoSEQ multiplex PCR; TCRdb holds only in-frame clones, not every one. The sample holds under 400,000 clones; 13% to 15% are singletons and the top ten take 6.7%. The sequenced sample was central memory CD4+ T cells from blood. The receptors come from a man aged 25 to 45 in good health. The conserved cysteine and the conserved F or W are not part of the CDR3 here.

TRBJ1-1,TRBV5-1,ASSLWTGGNTEAF
TRBJ1-1,TRBV27,ASSFGRGNTEAF
TRBJ2-5,TRBV11-2,ASSPQTGDQETQY
TRBJ2-7,TRBV9,ASSVVWTGQESYEQY
TRBJ1-1,TRBV5-1,ASSLETATPYTEAF
TRBJ2-7,TRBV5-1,ASSLVQGREQY
TRBJ1-5,TRBV11-3,ASSPDRNQPQH
TRBJ2-4,TRBV18,ASSPPTGTGGNIQY
TRBJ1-5,TRBV2,ASSRQVTQPQH
TRBJ1-6,TRBV5-1,ASSRTDGDNSPLH
TRBJ2-3,TRBV4-1,ASSQDWATLSQY
TRBJ2-1,TRBV5-1,ASSVYNEQF
TRBJ2-3,TRBV18,ASSPTSVQGRNPAGTDTQY
TRBJ2-7,TRBV5-1,ASSTGTVPYYEQY
TRBJ1-1,TRBV5-4,ASSLGSGAF
TRBJ2-7,TRBV18,ASSEIITSLTYEQY
TRBJ1-4,TRBV14,ASSQEGPREKLF
TRBJ2-3,TRBV9,ASSSGDEITQY
TRBJ2-2,TRBV10-3,AIGQGPGELF
TRBJ1-5,TRBV2,ASSPDRGDQPQH
TRBJ2-6,TRBV28,ASSLWAGGISGANVLT
TRBJ2-2,TRBV7-3,ASSLPRAGGGTGELF
TRBJ1-1,TRBV5-8,ASSSGWNTEAF
TRBJ2-2,TRBV7-3,ASSSGRGAGELF
TRBJ1-2,TRBV10-3,AISEPRTGGYT
TRBJ1-1,TRBV5-6,ASSLGRNEAF
TRBJ2-5,TRBV6-1,ASSGQGQETQY
TRBJ2-1,TRBV7-6,ASSSRGGEQF
TRBJ1-6,TRBV18,ASSRDRGNDSPLH
TRBJ2-7,TRBV19,ASSINRASYEQY
TRBJ2-6,TRBV7-8,ASSFGGANVLT
TRBJ2-5,TRBV7-6,ASSLVEETQY
TRBJ2-5,TRBV11-2,ASSLGPAGGTQY
TRBJ2-5,TRBV5-1,ASRPGTGKETQY
TRBJ1-6,TRBV6-5,ASSFNPREYNSPLH
TRBJ2-2,TRBV9,ASSLGQANTGELF
TRBJ1-1,TRBV19,ASSIVAEKAF
TRBJ2-5,TRBV7-2,ASSYRTGGETQY
TRBJ2-7,TRBV4-3,ASSQDFRGGSYEQY
TRBJ2-1,TRBV6-5,ASTGTGWNNEQF
TRBJ1-3,TRBV9,ASSVEDIAGNTIY